The TCR beta chain under discussion was sequenced for a study of T-cell reconstitution after alpha-beta-depleted transplantation in children. Study outcomes and limitations: Newly produced T cells mostly accounted for T-cell counts and diversity one year post-transplant. The study traced high day-60 TCRbeta diversity in some patients to surviving recipient T cells and thymic progenitors. Two months or so post-transplant, alpha-beta T cells reportedly derived from several hundred expanded graft clones.

TCRbeta library preparation incorporated unique molecular identifiers. TCRdb independently ran MiXCR on the PCR reads; one entry per CDR3 protein. The sample lists approximately 110,000 distinct CDR3 sequences, approximately 10% occurring once. In germline, CDR1 is MNHEY, CDR2 SVGAGI. The J segment lost 5 bases and the V segment lost 7 bases, leaving 7 bases of the junction unmatched. This CDR3 has 15 residues. This clonotype was counted many times. No antigen is known for it. V gene TRBV6-5 combines with J gene TRBJ2-2; 10 nucleotides agree with TRBD1. The clonotype comes from a boy under 10 years old with acute lymphoblastic leukemia, due to receive a stem cell transplant. The sequences come from PBMCs, collected before TCRalphabeta/CD19-depleted stem cell transplant. For the CDR3, the DNA is TGTGCCAGCACAGACAGGGGGCTCGGAACCGGGGAGCTGTTTTTT. This codes for CASTDRGLGTGELFF.